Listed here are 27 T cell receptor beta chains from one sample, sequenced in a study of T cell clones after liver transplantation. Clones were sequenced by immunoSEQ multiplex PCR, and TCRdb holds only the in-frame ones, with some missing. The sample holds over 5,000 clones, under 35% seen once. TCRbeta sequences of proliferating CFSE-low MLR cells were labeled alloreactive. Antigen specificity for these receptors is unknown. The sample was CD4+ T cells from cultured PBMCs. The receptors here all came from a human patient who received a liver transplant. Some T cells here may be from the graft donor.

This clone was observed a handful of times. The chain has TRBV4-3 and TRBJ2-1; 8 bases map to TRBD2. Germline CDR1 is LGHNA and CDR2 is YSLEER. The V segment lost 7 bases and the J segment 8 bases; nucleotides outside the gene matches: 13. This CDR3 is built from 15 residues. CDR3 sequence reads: CASMTREAPPDEQFF. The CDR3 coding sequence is TGCGCCAGCATGACGCGGGAGGCTCCCCCCGATGAGCAGTTCTTC.

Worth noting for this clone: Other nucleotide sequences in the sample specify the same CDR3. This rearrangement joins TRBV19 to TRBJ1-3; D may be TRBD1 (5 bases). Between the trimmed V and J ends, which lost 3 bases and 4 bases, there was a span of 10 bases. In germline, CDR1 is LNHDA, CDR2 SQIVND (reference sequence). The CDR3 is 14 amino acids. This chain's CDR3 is CASSIAGMGNTIYF. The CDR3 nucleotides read TGTGCCAGTAGTATTGCAGGGATGGGAAACACCATATATTTT.

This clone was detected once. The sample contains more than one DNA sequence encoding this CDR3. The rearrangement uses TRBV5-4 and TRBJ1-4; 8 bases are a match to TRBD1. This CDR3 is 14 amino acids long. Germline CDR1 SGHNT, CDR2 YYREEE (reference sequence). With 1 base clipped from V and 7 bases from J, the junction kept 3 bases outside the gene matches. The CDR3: CASSLQGAVEKLFF. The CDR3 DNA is TGTGCCAGCAGCTTGCAGGGGGCGGTTGAAAAACTGTTTTTT. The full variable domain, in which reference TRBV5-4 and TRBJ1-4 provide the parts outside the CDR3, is ETGVTQSPTHLIKTRGQQVTLRCSSQSGHNTVSWYQQALGQGPQFIFQYYREEENGRGNFPPRFSGLQFPNYSSELNVNALELDDSALYLCASSLQGAVEKLFFGSGTQLSVL.

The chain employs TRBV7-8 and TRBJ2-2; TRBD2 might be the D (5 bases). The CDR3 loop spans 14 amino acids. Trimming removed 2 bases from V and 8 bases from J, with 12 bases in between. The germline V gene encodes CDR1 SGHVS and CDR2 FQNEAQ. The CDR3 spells CASSLFPGSGELFF. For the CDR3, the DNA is TGTGCCAGCAGCTTATTTCCGGGATCGGGGGAGCTGTTTTTT. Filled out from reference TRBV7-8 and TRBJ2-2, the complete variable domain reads GAGVSQSPRYKVAKRGQDVALRCDPISGHVSLFWYQQALGQGPEFLTYFQNEAQLDKSGLPSDRFFAERPEGSVSTLKIQRTQQEDSAVYLCASSLFPGSGELFFGEGSRLTVL.

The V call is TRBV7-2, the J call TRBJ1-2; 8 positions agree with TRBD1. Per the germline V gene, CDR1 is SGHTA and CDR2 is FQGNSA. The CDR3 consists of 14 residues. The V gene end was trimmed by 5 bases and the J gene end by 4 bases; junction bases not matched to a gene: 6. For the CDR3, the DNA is TGTGCCAGCAGCCCGCCGGACAGGGTCTATGGCTACACCTTC. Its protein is CASSPPDRVYGYTF.

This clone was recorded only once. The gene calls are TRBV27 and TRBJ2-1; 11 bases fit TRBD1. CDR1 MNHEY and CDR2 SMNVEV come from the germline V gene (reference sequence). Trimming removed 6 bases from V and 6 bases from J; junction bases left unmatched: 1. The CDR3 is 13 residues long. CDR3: CASRGTGGNEQFF. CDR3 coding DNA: TGTGCCAGCAGGGGGACAGGGGGCAATGAGCAGTTCTTC.

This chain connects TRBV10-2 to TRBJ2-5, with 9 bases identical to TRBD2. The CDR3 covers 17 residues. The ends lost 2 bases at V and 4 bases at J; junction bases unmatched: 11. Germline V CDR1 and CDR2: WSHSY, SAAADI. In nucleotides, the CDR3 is TGCGCCAGCAGTGAGGCCATCGCGGGGGGGCAGGGAGAGACCCAGTACTTC. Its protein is CASSEAIAGGQGETQYF.

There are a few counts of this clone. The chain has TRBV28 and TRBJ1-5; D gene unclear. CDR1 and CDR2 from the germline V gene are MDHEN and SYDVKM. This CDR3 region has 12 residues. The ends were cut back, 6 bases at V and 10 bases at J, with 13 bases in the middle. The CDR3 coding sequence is TGTGCCAGCAGCCAACCAGTGCTCCCCCAGCATTTT. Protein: CASSQPVLPQHF.

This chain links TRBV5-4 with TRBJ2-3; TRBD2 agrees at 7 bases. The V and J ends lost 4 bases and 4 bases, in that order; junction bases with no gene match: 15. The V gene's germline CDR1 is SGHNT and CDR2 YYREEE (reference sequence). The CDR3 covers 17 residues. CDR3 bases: TGTGCCAGCAGCCCGCAGAACGCCAGGGAGGGCCCAGATACGCAGTATTTT. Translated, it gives CASSPQNAREGPDTQYF.

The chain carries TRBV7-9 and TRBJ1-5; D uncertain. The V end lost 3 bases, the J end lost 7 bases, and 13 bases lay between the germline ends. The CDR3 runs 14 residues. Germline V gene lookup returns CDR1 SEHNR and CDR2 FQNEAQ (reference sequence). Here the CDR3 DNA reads TGTGCCAGCAGCTTGACGCAGGTAGGACAGCCCCAGCATTTT. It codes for CASSLTQVGQPQHF.

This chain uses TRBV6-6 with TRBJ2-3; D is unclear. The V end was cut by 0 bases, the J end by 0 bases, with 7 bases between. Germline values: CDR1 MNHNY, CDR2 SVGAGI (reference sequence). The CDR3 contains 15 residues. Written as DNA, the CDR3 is TGTGCCAGCAGTTACTCGAAGCCTAGCACAGATACGCAGTATTTT. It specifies CASSYSKPSTDTQYF.

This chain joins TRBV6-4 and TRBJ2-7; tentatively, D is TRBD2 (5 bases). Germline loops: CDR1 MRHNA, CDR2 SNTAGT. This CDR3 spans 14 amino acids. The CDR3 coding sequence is TGCGCCAGCAGATTGGGGAGCGGCTCCTACGAGCAGTACGTC. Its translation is CASRLGSGSYEQYV.

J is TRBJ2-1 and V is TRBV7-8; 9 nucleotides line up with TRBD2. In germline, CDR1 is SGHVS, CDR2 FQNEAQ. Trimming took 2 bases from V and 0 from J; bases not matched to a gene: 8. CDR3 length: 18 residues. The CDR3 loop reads CASSLRTSGQISYNEQFF. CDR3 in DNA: TGTGCCAGCAGCTTACGCACTAGCGGGCAAATCTCCTACAATGAGCAGTTCTTC.

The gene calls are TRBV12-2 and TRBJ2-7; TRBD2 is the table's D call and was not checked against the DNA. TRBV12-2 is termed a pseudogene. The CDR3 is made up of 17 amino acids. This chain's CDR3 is CASRWGVFVAGAYEQYV. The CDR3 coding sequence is TGTGCAAGTCGCTGGGGAGTTTTTGTAGCGGGTGCCTACGAGCAGTACGTC.

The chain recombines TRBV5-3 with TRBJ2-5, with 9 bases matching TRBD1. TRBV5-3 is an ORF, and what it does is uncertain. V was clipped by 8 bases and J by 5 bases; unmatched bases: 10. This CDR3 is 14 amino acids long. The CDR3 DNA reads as TGTGCCAGCACTTACAGGGGGCCCGGGGAGACCCAGTACTTC. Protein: CASTYRGPGETQYF.

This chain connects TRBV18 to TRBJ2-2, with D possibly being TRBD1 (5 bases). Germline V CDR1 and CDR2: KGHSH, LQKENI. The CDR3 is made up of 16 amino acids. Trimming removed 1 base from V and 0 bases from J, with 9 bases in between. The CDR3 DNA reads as TGTGCCAGCTCACCACAGGCAGGGTCGAACACCGGGGAGCTGTTTTTT. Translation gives CASSPQAGSNTGELFF. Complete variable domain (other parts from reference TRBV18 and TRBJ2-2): NAGVMQNPRHLVRRRGQEARLRCSPMKGHSHVYWYRQLPEEGLKFMVYLQKENIIDESGMPKERFSAEFPKEGPSILRIQQVVRGDSAAYFCASSPQAGSNTGELFFGEGSRLTVL.

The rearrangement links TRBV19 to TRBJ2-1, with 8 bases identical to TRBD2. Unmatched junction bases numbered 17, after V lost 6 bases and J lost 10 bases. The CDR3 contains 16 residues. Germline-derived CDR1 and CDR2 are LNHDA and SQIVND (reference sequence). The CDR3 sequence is CASSNAGTSLGREQFF. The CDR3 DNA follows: TGTGCCAGTAGCAACGCCGGGACTAGTCTGGGCAGAGAGCAGTTCTTC.

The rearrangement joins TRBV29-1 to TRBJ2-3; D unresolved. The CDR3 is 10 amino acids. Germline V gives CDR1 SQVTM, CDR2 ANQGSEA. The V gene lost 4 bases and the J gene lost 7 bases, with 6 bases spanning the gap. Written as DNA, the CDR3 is TGCAGCGTTGCTGAGTATACGCAGTATTTT. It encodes CSVAEYTQYF.

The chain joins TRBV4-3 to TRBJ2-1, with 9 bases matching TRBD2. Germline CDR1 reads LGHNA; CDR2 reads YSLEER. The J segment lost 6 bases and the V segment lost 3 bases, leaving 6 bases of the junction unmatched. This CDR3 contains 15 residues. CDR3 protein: CASSQTLSGGNEQFF. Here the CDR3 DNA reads TGCGCCAGCAGCCAGACCCTTAGCGGGGGCAATGAGCAGTTCTTC.

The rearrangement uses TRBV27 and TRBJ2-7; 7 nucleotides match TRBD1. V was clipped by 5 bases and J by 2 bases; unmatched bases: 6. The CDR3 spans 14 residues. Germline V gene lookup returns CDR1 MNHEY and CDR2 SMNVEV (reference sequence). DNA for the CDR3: TGTGCCAGCAGTCGGGCAGGGGGAACCTACGAGCAGTACTTC. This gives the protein CASSRAGGTYEQYF.

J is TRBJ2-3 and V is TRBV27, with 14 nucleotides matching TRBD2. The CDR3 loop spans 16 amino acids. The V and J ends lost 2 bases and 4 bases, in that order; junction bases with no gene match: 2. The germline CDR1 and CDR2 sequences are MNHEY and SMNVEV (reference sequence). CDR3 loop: CASSLMTSGGADTQYF. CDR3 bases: TGTGCCAGCAGTTTAATGACTAGCGGGGGGGCAGATACGCAGTATTTT.

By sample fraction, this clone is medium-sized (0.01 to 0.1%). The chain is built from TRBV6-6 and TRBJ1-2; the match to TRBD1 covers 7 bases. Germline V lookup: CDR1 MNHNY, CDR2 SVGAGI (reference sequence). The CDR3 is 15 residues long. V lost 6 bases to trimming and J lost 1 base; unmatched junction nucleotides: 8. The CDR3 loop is CASRRSGGLNYGYTF. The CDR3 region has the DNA TGTGCCAGCAGGAGGTCAGGGGGGCTTAACTATGGCTACACCTTC.

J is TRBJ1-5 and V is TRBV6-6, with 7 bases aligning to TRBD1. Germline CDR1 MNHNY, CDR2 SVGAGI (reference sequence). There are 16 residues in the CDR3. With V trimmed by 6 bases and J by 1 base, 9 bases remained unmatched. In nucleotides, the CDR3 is TGTGCCAGCAGCCCCTACAGGGGACTGAGCAATCAGCCCCAGCATTTT. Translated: CASSPYRGLSNQPQHF.

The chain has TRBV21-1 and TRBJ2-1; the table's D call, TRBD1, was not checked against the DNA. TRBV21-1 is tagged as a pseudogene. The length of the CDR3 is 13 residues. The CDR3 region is CASSKGPNNEQFF. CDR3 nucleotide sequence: TGTGCCAGCAGCAAAGGTCCCAACAATGAGCAGTTCTTC.

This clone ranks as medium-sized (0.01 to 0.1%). The CDR3 nucleotides read TGTGCCAGCTCACCATCTGTCACTAGCGTGAGAGGTGAGCAGTTCTTC. Amino acids: CASSPSVTSVRGEQFF. The chain joins TRBV18 to TRBJ2-1; 7 positions agree with TRBD2. V dropped 2 bases and J dropped 9; count of bases not matched to a gene: 13. Germline values: CDR1 KGHSH, CDR2 LQKENI. The CDR3 spans 16 residues.

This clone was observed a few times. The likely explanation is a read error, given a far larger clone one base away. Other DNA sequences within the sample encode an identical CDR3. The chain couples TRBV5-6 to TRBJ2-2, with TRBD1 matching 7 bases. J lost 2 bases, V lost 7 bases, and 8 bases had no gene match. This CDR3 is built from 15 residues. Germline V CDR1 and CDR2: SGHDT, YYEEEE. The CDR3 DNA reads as TGTGCCAGCGTAAGGGACAGAATAAACACCGGGGAGCTGTTTTTT. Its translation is CASVRDRINTGELFF.

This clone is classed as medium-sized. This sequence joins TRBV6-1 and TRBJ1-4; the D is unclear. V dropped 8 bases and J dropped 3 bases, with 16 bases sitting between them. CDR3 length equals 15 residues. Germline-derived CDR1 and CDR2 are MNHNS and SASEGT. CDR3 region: CASGPGIRANEKLFF. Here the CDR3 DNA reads TGTGCCAGCGGGCCGGGGATACGGGCTAATGAAAAACTGTTTTTT.